The entry that follows covers one T cell receptor beta chain sequence. In the original processing: The authors estimated nucleated cell counts from reference gene primer amplification. Profiling relied on immunoSEQ multiplex PCR, and the TCRdb table lists in-frame clones only, not all of them. Clone size and the V and J calls come from that table; the DNA yielded D and trimming. Of about 130,000 clones in the sample, about four fifths were seen once. The germline CDR1 and CDR2 sequences are SGHRS and YFSETQ. This CDR3 comprises 16 residues. Germline trimming cut 4 bases from V and 3 bases from J; bases unmatched to any gene: 10. The data were taken from a study of blood T cell repertoires in COVID-19. Study-wide context: Some COVID-19 samples were acute and others convalescent; all came from the United States, Italy and Spain. PBMCs, B-cell-depleted T cells, or T cells provided the cDNA or gDNA that made up the material.

The clonotype comes from a woman aged 30 to 39 who had recovered from COVID-19. The chain employs TRBV5-1 and TRBJ2-3; TRBD2 matches at 8 bases. The material sequenced was peripheral blood. The CDR3 here is CASSPGSGGATDTQYF. The CDR3 DNA is TGCGCCAGCAGCCCCGGGTCGGGGGGGGCGACAGATACGCAGTATTTT.